Listed below are T cell receptor beta chains from one sample, sequenced in a study of T cell clusters in autoimmune cytopenias. Using the multiplex PCR reads, TCRdb records one entry per CDR3 protein without DNA. This sample's table reports about 6,100 distinct CDR3 sequences. The data were also submitted as part of a second study, on T cell repertoires in aging, cancer and after chemotherapy.

Source material: peripheral blood. These receptors came from a human donor in good health. CDR3s include the opening cysteine and the closing phenylalanine or tryptophan. For some rows the clone size is stated as once, few or many, or as a class when expanded; others skip it.

.	TRBV6-5	TRBJ1-2	CASSSRIHGYTF
.	TRBV24-1	TRBJ2-1	CATSDSWTSGGANEQFF
.	TRBV15	TRBJ1-2	CATSRIPGTLPYYGYTF
.	TRBV13	TRBJ1-1	CASTPRGMNTEAFF
.	TRBV14	TRBJ1-2	CASSPRGGSQGYYGYTF
.	TRBV30	TRBJ1-5	CAWGDNNQPQHF
.	TRBV11-2	TRBJ2-3	CASSFSGESTDTQYF
medium-sized	TRBV19	TRBJ1-2	CASSIPAANYGYTF
.	TRBV5-6	TRBJ1-4	CASSSRTGVEKLFF
.	TRBV4-1	TRBJ1-4	CASSQEGQGGEKLFF
.	TRBV13	TRBJ1-2	CASSPMGILNYGYTF
.	TRBV18	TRBJ1-1	CASSPGRTEAFF
medium-sized	TRBV19	TRBJ1-2	CASYRGDYGYTF
medium-sized	TRBV6-2/TRBV6-3	TRBJ2-5	CASSRIRGEIWETQYF
.	TRBV6-1	TRBJ2-4	CASSAFDLPLAKNIQYF
medium-sized	TRBV7-6	TRBJ2-3	CASSLGIQGGRADTQYF
.	TRBV4-3	TRBJ1-2	CASSQDAGLGEGYTF
.	TRBV30	TRBJ1-2	CAWRVRTTRKKPGGLDYGYTF
.	TRBV27	TRBJ1-2	CASSFRVGGDGYTF
.	TRBV27	TRBJ1-4	CASRPRGGGAYGEKLFF
medium-sized	TRBV5-6	TRBJ2-1	CASSFDSGYYNEQFF
.	TRBV4-3	TRBJ2-7	CASSPPTVPYEQYF